This entry is about one T cell receptor (beta chain). The sample belongs to a study of blood T cell repertoires in COVID-19. Study-level information: Italy, Spain and the United States were the sources of the convalescent and acute COVID-19 samples. T cells, B-cell-depleted T cells, or PBMCs supplied cDNA or gDNA.

Study processing details: Amplification with reference gene primers provided the estimates of nucleated cell counts. Sequencing was performed with immunoSEQ multiplex PCR; in TCRdb, only in-frame clones are kept and a portion is missing. The DNA was the basis for D and trimming; V, J and clone size are from that table. This sample carries 95,000 to 150,000 clones, 80% to 90% of them seen once, and the ten largest clones take less than 2.5%. This CDR3 has 14 amino acids. Germline loops: CDR1 SNHLY, CDR2 FYNNEI. Trimming left V 4 bases short and J 6 bases short, with 15 bases between. The chain couples TRBV2 to TRBJ1-1; no reliable D call. This receptor was identified in a woman aged 45 to 65 with acute or convalescent COVID-19. The sequencing input was peripheral blood. The CDR3 bases are TGTGCCAGCAGTGTCCACAGTAATACCCCTGAAGCTTTCTTT. The encoded protein is CASSVHSNTPEAFF.